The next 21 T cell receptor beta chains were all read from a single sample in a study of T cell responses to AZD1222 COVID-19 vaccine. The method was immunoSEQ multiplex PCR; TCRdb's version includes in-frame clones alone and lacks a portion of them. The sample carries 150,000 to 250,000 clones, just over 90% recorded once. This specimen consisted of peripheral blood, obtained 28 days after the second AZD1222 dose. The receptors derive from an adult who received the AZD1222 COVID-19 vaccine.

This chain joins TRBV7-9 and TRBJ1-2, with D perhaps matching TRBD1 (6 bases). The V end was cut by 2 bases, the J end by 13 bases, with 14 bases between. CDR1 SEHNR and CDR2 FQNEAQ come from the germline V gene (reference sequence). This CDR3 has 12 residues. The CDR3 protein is CASSLLQGRGTF. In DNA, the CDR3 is TGTGCCAGCAGCTTACTTCAGGGGAGGGGCACCTTC.

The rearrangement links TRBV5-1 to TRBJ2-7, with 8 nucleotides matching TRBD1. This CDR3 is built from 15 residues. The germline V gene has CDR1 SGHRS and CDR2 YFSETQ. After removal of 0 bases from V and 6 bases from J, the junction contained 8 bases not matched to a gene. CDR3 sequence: CASSLVGTGLGEQYF. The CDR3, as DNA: TGCGCCAGCAGCTTGGTAGGGACAGGTCTCGGCGAGCAGTACTTC.

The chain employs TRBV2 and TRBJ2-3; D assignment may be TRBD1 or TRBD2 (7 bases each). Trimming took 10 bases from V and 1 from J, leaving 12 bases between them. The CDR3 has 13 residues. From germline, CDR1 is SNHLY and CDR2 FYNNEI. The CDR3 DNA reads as TGTGCCACCAGGGGGGGCCGCACAGATACGCAGTATTTT. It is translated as CATRGGRTDTQYF.

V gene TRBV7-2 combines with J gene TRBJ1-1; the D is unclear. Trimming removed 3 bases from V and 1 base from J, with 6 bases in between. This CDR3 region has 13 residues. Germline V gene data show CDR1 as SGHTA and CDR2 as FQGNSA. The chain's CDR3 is CASSFRRNTEAFF. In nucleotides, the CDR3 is TGTGCCAGCAGCTTTAGAAGGAACACTGAAGCTTTCTTT.

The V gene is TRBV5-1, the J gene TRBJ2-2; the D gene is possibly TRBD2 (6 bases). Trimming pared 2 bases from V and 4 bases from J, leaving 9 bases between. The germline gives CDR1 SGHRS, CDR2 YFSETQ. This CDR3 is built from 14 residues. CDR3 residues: CASSFGGGTGELFF. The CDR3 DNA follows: TGCGCCAGCAGCTTCGGGGGAGGCACCGGGGAGCTGTTTTTT.

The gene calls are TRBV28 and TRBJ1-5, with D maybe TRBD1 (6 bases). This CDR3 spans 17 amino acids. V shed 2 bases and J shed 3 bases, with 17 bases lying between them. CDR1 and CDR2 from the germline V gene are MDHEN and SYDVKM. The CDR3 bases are TGTGCCAGCAGTTTAGGGAGAGTACAGGGAAACAATCAGCCCCAGCATTTT. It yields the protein CASSLGRVQGNNQPQHF.

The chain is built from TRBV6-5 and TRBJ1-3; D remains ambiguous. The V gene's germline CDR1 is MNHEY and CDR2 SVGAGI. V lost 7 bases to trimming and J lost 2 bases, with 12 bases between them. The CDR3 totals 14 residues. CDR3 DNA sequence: TGTGCCAGCAAAGACGTCGACACTGGAAACACCATATATTTT. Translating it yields CASKDVDTGNTIYF.

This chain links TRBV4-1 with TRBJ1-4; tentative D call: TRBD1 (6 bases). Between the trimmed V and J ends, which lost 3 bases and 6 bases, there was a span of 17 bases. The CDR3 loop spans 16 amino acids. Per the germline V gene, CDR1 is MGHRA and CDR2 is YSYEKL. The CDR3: CASSHIRRQVDEKLFF. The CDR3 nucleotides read TGCGCCAGCAGCCATATCAGGAGACAGGTTGATGAAAAACTGTTTTTT.

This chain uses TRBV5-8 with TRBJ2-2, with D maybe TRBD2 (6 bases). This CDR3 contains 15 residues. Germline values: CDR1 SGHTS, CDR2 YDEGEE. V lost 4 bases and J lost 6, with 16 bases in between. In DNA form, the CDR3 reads TGTGCCAGCAGCACCTGGGAGGCGGACCCCGGGGAGCTGTTTTTT. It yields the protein CASSTWEADPGELFF.

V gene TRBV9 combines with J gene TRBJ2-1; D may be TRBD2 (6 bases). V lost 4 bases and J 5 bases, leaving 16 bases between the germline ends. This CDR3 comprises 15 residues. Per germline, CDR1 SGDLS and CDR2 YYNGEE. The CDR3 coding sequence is TGTGCCAGCAGCCTGGGGACTTGGACAAACAATGAGCAGTTCTTC. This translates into CASSLGTWTNNEQFF.

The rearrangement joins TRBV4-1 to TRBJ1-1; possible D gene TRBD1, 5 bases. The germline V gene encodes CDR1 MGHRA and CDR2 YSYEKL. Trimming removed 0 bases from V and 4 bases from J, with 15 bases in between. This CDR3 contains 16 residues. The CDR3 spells CASSQDLRGWATEAFF. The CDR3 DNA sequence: TGCGCCAGCAGCCAAGATTTGAGGGGCTGGGCCACTGAAGCTTTCTTT.

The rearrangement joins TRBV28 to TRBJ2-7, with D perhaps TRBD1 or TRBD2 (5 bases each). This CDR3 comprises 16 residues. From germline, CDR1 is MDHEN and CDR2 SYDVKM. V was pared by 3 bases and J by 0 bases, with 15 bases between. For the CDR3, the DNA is TGTGCCAGCAGTTTGGGAAGGGGAGCCAACTCCTACGAGCAGTACTTC. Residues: CASSLGRGANSYEQYF.

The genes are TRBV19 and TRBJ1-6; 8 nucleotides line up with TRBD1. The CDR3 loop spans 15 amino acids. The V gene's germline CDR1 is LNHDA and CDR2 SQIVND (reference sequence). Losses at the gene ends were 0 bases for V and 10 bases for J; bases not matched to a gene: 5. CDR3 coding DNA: TGTGCCAGTAGTATAGACGACAGGGGCTTCTCACCCCTCCACTTT. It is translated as CASSIDDRGFSPLHF.

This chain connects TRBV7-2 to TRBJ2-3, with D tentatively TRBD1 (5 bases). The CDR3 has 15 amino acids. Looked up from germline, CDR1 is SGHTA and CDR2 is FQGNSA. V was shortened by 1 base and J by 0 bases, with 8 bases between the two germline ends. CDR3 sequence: CASSLEGLSTDTQYF. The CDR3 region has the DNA TGTGCCAGCAGCTTAGAGGGGTTAAGCACAGATACGCAGTATTTT.

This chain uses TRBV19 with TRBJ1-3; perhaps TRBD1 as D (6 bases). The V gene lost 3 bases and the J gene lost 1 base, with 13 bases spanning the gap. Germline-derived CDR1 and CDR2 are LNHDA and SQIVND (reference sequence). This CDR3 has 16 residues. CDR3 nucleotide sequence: TGTGCCAGTAGTATCCCCAGGGGTCAATCTGGAAACACCATATATTTT. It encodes CASSIPRGQSGNTIYF. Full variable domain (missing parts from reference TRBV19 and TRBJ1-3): DGGITQSPKYLFRKEGQNVTLSCEQNLNHDAMYWYRQDPGQGLRLIYYSQIVNDFQKGDIAEGYSVSREKKESFPLTVTSAQKNPTAFYLCASSIPRGQSGNTIYFGEGSWLTVV.

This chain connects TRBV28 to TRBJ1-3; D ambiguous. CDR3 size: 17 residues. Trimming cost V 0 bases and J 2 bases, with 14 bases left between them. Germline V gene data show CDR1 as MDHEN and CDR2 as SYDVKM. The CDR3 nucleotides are TGTGCCAGCAGTTTATGGTTGGGGTCAGCCCCTGGAAACACCATATATTTT. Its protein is CASSLWLGSAPGNTIYF.

The CDR3 is CASRRDSGVSGNTIYF. In DNA, the CDR3 is TGTGCCAGCAGGCGGGACAGTGGGGTCTCTGGAAACACCATATATTTT. V is TRBV27 and J is TRBJ1-3; 7 bases agree with TRBD1. Germline CDR1 and CDR2: MNHEY and SMNVEV (reference sequence). The CDR3 spans 16 residues. The trim removed 6 bases at V and 0 bases at J, leaving 8 bases unmatched.

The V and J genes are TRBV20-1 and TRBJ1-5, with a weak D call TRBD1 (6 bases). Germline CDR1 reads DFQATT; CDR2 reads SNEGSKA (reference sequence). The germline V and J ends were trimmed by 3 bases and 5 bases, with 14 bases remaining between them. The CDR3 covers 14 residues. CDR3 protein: CSASGNRVHQPQHF. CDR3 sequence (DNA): TGCAGTGCTAGTGGAAACAGGGTCCATCAGCCCCAGCATTTT.

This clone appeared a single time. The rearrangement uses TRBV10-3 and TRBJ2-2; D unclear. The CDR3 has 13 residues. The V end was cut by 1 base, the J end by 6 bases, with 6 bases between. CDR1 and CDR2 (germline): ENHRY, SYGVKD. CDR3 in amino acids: CAISEYLAGELFF. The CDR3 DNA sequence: TGTGCCATCAGTGAGTACCTGGCCGGGGAGCTGTTTTTT.

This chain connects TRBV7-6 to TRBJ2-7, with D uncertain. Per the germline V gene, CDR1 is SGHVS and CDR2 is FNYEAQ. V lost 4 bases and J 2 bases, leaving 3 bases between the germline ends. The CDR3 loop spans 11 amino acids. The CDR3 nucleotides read TGTGCCAGCAGCTCGGCCTACGAGCAGTACTTC. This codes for CASSSAYEQYF.

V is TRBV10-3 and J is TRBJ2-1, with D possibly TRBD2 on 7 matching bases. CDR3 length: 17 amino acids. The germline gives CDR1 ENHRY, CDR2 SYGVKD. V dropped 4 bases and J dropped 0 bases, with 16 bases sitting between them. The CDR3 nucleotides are TGTGCCATCAGTGGGGGGGGGCCTCAGGGCTCCTACAATGAGCAGTTCTTC. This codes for CAISGGGPQGSYNEQFF.